The 26 T cell receptor beta chains in this list originate from one sample, sequenced in a study of blood T cell repertoires in COVID-19. The protocol was immunoSEQ multiplex PCR, while the TCRdb copy is restricted to in-frame clones and leaves out a portion. The sample has over 150,000 clones, more than 80% seen once. The sample was PBMCs or T cells enriched from blood (not recorded which). These receptors all stem from a man between 35 and 55 years old who had recovered from COVID-19.

This clone showed up just a few times. V gene TRBV4-1 combines with J gene TRBJ2-2; 8 bases line up with TRBD1. The CDR3 is 16 amino acids. V lost 6 bases to trimming and J lost 1 base; unmatched junction nucleotides: 7. Germline CDR1 reads MGHRA; CDR2 reads YSYEKL. CDR3 DNA: TGCGCCAGCAGTCTTTCCGGGACAGGGAACACCGGGGAGCTGTTTTTT. As protein: CASSLSGTGNTGELFF.

The rearrangement links TRBV6-6 to TRBJ2-3; possible D gene TRBD2, 6 bases. Trimming stripped 6 bases from V and 4 bases from J, with 17 bases between. Germline assignment: CDR1 MNHNY and CDR2 SVGAGI (reference sequence). The CDR3 runs to 15 residues. CDR3 in amino acids: CASSRERGSADTQYF. The CDR3, as DNA: TGTGCCAGCAGCCGGGAGAGAGGGAGCGCAGATACGCAGTATTTT.

The chain employs TRBV13 and TRBJ1-6; a weak D match, TRBD1 (5 bases). The CDR3 is made up of 15 amino acids. Germline values: CDR1 PRHDT, CDR2 FYEKMQ (reference sequence). Trimming cost V 5 bases and J 8 bases, with 16 bases left between them. CDR3 sequence: CASSPGGRRDSPLHF. CDR3 DNA: TGTGCCAGCAGCCCCGGGGGGAGGAGGGATTCACCCCTCCACTTT.

V usage is TRBV12-3 or TRBV12-4 and J usage is TRBJ2-5, with D unresolved. The V gene lost 3 bases and the J gene lost 2 bases, with 7 bases spanning the gap. This CDR3 region has 13 residues. The CDR3 DNA is TGTGCCAGCAGTTTGAGCGATCAAGAGACCCAGTACTTC. Translating gives CASSLSDQETQYF.

The chain combines TRBV7-3 with TRBJ2-1; D might be TRBD1 (6 bases). Germline V gene sequence: CDR1 SGHTA, CDR2 FQGTGA. CDR3 length: 13 amino acids. Trimming pared 3 bases from V and 5 bases from J, leaving 8 bases between. The CDR3 DNA reads TGTGCCAGCAGCTTGGACAGAGACAATGAGCAGTTCTTC. This encodes CASSLDRDNEQFF.

The V call is TRBV28, the J call TRBJ2-7, with 9 nucleotides matching TRBD1. Germline CDR1 MDHEN, CDR2 SYDVKM. With V trimmed by 2 bases and J by 6 bases, 5 bases remained unmatched. The CDR3 has 14 residues. This CDR3 is CASSLPGQGIEQYF. DNA for the CDR3: TGTGCCAGCAGTTTACCGGGACAGGGCATCGAGCAGTACTTC.

This chain uses TRBV12-5 with TRBJ2-5; 7 positions agree with TRBD1. After removal of 5 bases from V and 2 bases from J, the junction contained 5 bases not matched to a gene. Germline V gene lookup returns CDR1 LGHNT and CDR2 FRNRAP. This CDR3 is 14 amino acids long. The CDR3 here is CASGLGTAQETQYF. The DNA for the CDR3 is TGTGCTAGTGGTCTTGGGACAGCACAAGAGACCCAGTACTTC.

A single count supports this clone. V is TRBV7-9 and J is TRBJ2-5, with 14 bases fitting TRBD2. Germline V CDR1 and CDR2: SEHNR, FQNEAQ (reference sequence). V gave up 4 bases and J gave up 2 bases; unmatched junction bases: 12. The CDR3 extends over 19 amino acids. The chain's CDR3 is CASSSLPGLAGDLQETQYF. CDR3 coding DNA: TGTGCCAGCAGCTCCCTTCCGGGACTAGCGGGAGATCTTCAAGAGACCCAGTACTTC.

The chain combines TRBV6-6 with TRBJ2-3; D might be TRBD2 (5 bases). CDR3 length equals 15 residues. CDR1 is MNHNY, CDR2 SVGAGI, per germline (reference sequence). V lost 0 bases, J lost 2 bases, and 9 bases lay in between. CDR3 residues: CASSYSEGTTDTQYF. For the CDR3, the DNA is TGTGCCAGCAGTTACTCCGAGGGAACCACAGATACGCAGTATTTT.

This clone was counted between two and nine times. The rearrangement uses TRBV30 and TRBJ2-7; possible D gene TRBD1, 5 bases. With 2 bases removed from V and 3 bases from J, the gap between germline ends came to 8 bases. The CDR3 is 12 amino acids. Per the germline V gene, CDR1 is GTSNPN and CDR2 is SVGIG (reference sequence). CDR3 DNA sequence: TGTGCCTGGAGTTCCCAGGGCTACGAGCAGTACTTC. This translates into CAWSSQGYEQYF.

The V and J genes are TRBV2 and TRBJ2-7; TRBD1 is a possible D gene (6 bases). The V end lost 2 bases, the J end lost 3 bases, and 14 bases lay between the germline ends. The CDR3 covers 15 residues. The germline CDR1 and CDR2 sequences are SNHLY and FYNNEI. As DNA, the CDR3 is TGTGCCAGCAGTGAACCCGGGACAAGGGACTACGAGCAGTACTTC. Encoded protein: CASSEPGTRDYEQYF.

The chain uses TRBV5-1 and TRBJ1-2, with D tentatively TRBD1 (5 bases). The CDR3 has 13 amino acids. Trimming removed 5 bases from V and 0 bases from J, with 8 bases in between. Germline V CDR1 and CDR2: SGHRS, YFSETQ. CDR3 sequence reads: CASRTDSNYGYTF. DNA for the CDR3: TGCGCCAGCAGGACAGACTCTAACTATGGCTACACCTTC.

In its sample, this clone was seen once. V gene TRBV29-1 combines with J gene TRBJ1-6; a weak D match, TRBD1 (5 bases). The germline V gene encodes CDR1 SQVTM and CDR2 ANQGSEA. The V end was cut by 1 base, the J end by 7 bases, with 38 bases between. CDR3 length: 23 amino acids. CDR3 sequence (DNA): TGCAGCGTTGAAGTGGGACTCTTAATTCACCCCTCCGACAGTGGAACCCGAAATTCACCCCTCCACTTT. Translating it yields CSVEVGLLIHPSDSGTRNSPLHF.

The chain couples TRBV19 to TRBJ2-2; TRBD2 matches at 12 bases. CDR3 size: 17 residues. V lost 5 bases and J lost 6; bases outside the gene matches: 10. Germline-derived CDR1 and CDR2 are LNHDA and SQIVND (reference sequence). CDR3 DNA sequence: TGTGCCAGTAGTGTGACTAGCGGGAGATTGGGGGCCGGGGAGCTGTTTTTT. Amino acid sequence: CASSVTSGRLGAGELFF.

The chain combines TRBV9 with TRBJ2-1, with 7 bases fitting TRBD2. The CDR3 runs 14 residues. The germline CDR1 and CDR2 sequences are SGDLS and YYNGEE. J gave up 10 bases and V 3 bases, and 10 bases lay outside the gene matches. The CDR3 bases are TGTGCCAGCAGCGCTAGACTAGCCCCAGGGGAGCAGTTCTTC. Translating gives CASSARLAPGEQFF.

The chain uses TRBV12-5 and TRBJ2-7; D is possibly TRBD1 (6 bases). Germline values: CDR1 LGHNT, CDR2 FRNRAP. Deletions cut 7 bases from V and 0 bases from J, with 10 bases between. The CDR3 runs to 13 residues. The CDR3 spells CASVGTFSYEQYF. As DNA, the CDR3 is TGTGCTAGTGTTGGGACATTCTCCTACGAGCAGTACTTC. Drawing the rest from reference TRBV12-5 and TRBJ2-7, the complete variable domain is DARVTQTPRHKVTEMGQEVTMRCQPILGHNTVFWYRQTMMQGLELLAYFRNRAPLDDSGMPKDRFSAEMPDATLATLKIQPSEPRDSAVYFCASVGTFSYEQYFGPGTRLTVT.

V and J are TRBV9 and TRBJ2-1; TRBD2 agrees at 8 bases. The CDR3 covers 19 residues. Germline CDR1 and CDR2: SGDLS and YYNGEE. V trimming: 4 bases; J trimming: 2 bases; junction bases outside the gene matches: 17. CDR3 in DNA: TGTGCCAGCAGCCCAGGGGAGCGCCTAGCGGGCCTACCCTACAATGAGCAGTTCTTC. Translation gives CASSPGERLAGLPYNEQFF.

The gene calls are TRBV11-1 and TRBJ2-7, with 11 bases lining up with TRBD1. The germline V gene has CDR1 SGHAT and CDR2 FQDESV (reference sequence). This CDR3 has 14 amino acids. V lost 5 bases, J lost 3 bases, and 3 bases stayed unmatched. The CDR3 region has the DNA TGTGCCAGCAGCCCGGACAGGGGGCTCTACGAGCAGTACTTC. Protein: CASSPDRGLYEQYF.

The chain carries TRBV24-1 and TRBJ2-2; D is uncertain. Germline lookup yields CDR1 KGHDR and CDR2 SFDVKD. This CDR3 comprises 17 residues. V lost 2 bases and J lost 5, with 17 bases in between. The CDR3 region has the DNA TGTGCCACCAGTGATTCCGAGCCTTCCTTGTCGACCGGGGAGCTGTTTTTT. As protein: CATSDSEPSLSTGELFF.

The V and J genes are TRBV9 and TRBJ1-1, with D perhaps matching TRBD1 (6 bases). The CDR3 covers 15 residues. CDR1 and CDR2 (germline): SGDLS, YYNGEE. Trimming removed 3 bases at V and 0 bases at J, with 12 bases between. As DNA, the CDR3 is TGTGCCAGCAGCGCCGGACAGCCGTTGAACACTGAAGCTTTCTTT. It yields the protein CASSAGQPLNTEAFF.

The chain recombines TRBV29-1 with TRBJ1-1; D is unclear. The CDR3 extends over 14 amino acids. Trimming cost V 7 bases and J 1 base, with 16 bases left between them. The germline V gene has CDR1 SQVTM and CDR2 ANQGSEA. CDR3 sequence (DNA): TGCAGCGCCGGCGCCCCCCCAGGGAACACTGAAGCTTTCTTT. It yields the protein CSAGAPPGNTEAFF.

As for this clone: The germline gene is not matched at one end of the junction; a read error may be the cause. V is TRBV11-2 and J is TRBJ1-1; 9 nucleotides align to TRBD1. The CDR3 sequence is 11 residues long. Per the germline V gene, CDR1 is SGHAT and CDR2 is FQNNGV. For the CDR3, the DNA is TGTGCCAGCAGCCGGGACAGGGATAACCATTTT. This sequence encodes CASSRDRDNHF.

The chain carries TRBV27 and TRBJ1-1, with a tentative D call TRBD1 (5 bases). The CDR3 is 18 amino acids. CDR1 MNHEY and CDR2 SMNVEV come from the germline V gene (reference sequence). V lost 3 bases and J lost 5, with 25 bases in between. In DNA form, the CDR3 reads TGTGCCAGCAGTTTGGGATGGGCAGGGCGCCGAGTGGATACTGAAGCTTTCTTT. As protein: CASSLGWAGRRVDTEAFF.

Only one count was recorded for this clone. The chain combines TRBV19 with TRBJ1-2; D call uncertain. The CDR3 extends over 12 amino acids. Trimming took 3 bases from V and 4 from J, leaving 6 bases between them. Germline V gene sequence: CDR1 LNHDA, CDR2 SQIVND (reference sequence). The CDR3 DNA is TGTGCCAGTAGTATCACCGGCTATGGCTACACCTTC. Protein sequence: CASSITGYGYTF.

The chain combines TRBV2 with TRBJ1-2; D is undetermined. The CDR3 runs 11 residues. V was cut by 6 bases and J by 7 bases, with 9 bases left in between. The germline gives CDR1 SNHLY, CDR2 FYNNEI. The CDR3 protein is CASSARVGYTF. DNA of the CDR3: TGTGCCAGCAGCGCTCGGGTTGGCTACACCTTC.

The genes are TRBV5-1 and TRBJ2-7; 10 bases align to TRBD1. The CDR3 is made up of 14 amino acids. V gave up 4 bases and J gave up 6 bases; unmatched junction bases: 7. CDR1 and CDR2 from the germline V gene are SGHRS and YFSETQ. For the CDR3, the DNA is TGCGCCAGCAGCCCGGGGACAGGGGAACCCGAGCAGTACTTC. It encodes CASSPGTGEPEQYF.